This T cell receptor beta chain was retrieved from a study of CXCR3-negative and CXCR3-positive naive CD8 T cells. Background on the study: TRB reads totalled about 140 million, about 1.5 +/- 0.3 million per library. Overall study findings and caveats: Each naive subset displayed comparably high diversity, whereas memory CD8+ cells displayed much lower diversity. Both naive subsets, CXCR3-negative and CXCR3-positive, displayed similar TRBV-TRBJ usage, unlike memory cells. Relative to CXCR3-negative naive cells, CXCR3-positive naive cells had more hydrophobic TRB CDR3s.

5' RACE that incorporated UMI labels was used to prepare the TRB cDNA libraries. TCRdb reprocessed the 5' RACE reads and stores each CDR3 protein as one record, lacking DNA. The sample is made up of 5,100 or so distinct CDR3 sequences, and the top ten hold about 1.6% of it. CD45RO-CCR7+CD27+CD95- defined naive CD8+ T cells. To note about this clonotype: Its antigen is still unknown.

The CDR3 sequence is 16 residues long. Germline assignment: CDR1 ENHRY and CDR2 SYGVKD. The rearrangement uses TRBV10-3 and TRBJ2-3; TCRdb lists TRBD1, though no DNA is available to test this call. Sample: naive CXCR3+ CD8+ T cells from blood. Subset meaning: CD45RO-CCR7+CD27+CD95- naive CD8+ T cells expressing CXCR3 (TNR3+). This TCR came from a human donor in good health. Some clones in this sample may be carry-over from other donors' samples. This CDR3 reads CAISHLWGGSTDTQYF.